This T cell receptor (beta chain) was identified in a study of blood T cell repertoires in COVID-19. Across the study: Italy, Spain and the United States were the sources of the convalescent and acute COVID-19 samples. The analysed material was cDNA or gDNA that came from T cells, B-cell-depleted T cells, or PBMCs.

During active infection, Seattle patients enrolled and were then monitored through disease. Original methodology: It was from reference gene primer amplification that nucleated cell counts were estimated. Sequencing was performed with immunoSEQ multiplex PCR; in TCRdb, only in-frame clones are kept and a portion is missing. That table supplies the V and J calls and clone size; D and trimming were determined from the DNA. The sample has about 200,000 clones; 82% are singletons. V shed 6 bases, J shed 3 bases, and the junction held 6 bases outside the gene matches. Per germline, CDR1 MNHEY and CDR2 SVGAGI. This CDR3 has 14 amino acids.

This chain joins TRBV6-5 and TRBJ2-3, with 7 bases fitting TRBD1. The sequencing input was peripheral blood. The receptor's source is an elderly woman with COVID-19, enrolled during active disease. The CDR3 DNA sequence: TGTGCCAGCAGCCAAGCGGACAGGACAGATACGCAGTATTTT. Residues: CASSQADRTDTQYF.